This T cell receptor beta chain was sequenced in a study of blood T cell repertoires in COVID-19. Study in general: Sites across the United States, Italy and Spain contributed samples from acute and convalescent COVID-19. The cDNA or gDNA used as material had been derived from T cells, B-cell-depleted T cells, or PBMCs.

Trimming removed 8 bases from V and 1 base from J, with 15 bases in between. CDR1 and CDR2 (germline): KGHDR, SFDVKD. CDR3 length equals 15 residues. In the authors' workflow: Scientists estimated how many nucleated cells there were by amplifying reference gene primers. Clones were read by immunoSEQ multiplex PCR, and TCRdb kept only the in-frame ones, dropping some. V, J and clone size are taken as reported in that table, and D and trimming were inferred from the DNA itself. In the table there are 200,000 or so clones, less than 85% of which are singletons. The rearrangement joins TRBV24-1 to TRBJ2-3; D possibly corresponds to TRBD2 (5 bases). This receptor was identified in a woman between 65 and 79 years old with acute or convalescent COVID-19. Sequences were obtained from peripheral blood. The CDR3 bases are TGTGCCACCAAATCGAGTAGCGCCCGCACAGATACGCAGTATTTT. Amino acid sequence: CATKSSSARTDTQYF.